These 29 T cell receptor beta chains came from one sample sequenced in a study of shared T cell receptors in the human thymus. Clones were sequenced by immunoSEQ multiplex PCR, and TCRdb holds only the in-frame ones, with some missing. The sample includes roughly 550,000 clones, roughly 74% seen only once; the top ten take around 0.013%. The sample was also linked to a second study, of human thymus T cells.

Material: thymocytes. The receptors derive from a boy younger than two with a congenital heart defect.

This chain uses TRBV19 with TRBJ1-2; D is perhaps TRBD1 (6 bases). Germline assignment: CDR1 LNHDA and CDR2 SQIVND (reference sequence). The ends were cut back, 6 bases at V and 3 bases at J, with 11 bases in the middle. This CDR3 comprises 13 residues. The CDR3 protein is CASRRDTYYGYTF. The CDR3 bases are TGTGCCAGTAGAAGGGACACATACTATGGCTACACCTTC.

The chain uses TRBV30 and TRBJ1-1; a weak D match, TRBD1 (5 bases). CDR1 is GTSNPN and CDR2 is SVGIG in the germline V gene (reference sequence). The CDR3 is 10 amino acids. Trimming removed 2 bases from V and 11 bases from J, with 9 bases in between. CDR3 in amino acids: CAWSWGRAFF. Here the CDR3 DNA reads TGTGCCTGGAGTTGGGGCCGGGCTTTCTTT.

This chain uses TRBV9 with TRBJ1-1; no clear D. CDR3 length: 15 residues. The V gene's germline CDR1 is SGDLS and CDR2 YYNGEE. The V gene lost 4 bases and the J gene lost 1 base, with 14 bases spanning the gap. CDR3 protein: CASSQAAGENTEAFF. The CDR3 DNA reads TGTGCCAGCAGCCAAGCAGCAGGTGAGAACACTGAAGCTTTCTTT.

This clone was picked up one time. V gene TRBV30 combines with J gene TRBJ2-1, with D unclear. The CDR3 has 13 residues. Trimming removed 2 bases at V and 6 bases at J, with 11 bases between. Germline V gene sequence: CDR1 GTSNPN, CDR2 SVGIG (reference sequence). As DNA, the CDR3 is TGTGCCTGGAGTCATGACTCACCCAATGAGCAGTTCTTC. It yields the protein CAWSHDSPNEQFF.

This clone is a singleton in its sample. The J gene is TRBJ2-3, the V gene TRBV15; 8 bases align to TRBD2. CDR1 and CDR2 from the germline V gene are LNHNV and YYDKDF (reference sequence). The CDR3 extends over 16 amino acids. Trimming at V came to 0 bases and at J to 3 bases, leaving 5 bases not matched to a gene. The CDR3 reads CATSRDSGGRTDTQYF. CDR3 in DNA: TGTGCCACCAGCAGAGACTCGGGAGGGAGGACAGATACGCAGTATTTT.

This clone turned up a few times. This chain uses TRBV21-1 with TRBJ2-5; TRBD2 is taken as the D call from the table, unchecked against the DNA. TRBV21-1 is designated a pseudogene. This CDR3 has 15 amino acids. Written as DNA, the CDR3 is TGTGCCAGCAGCAATTCAGCGGGAACGACAGAGACCCAGTACTTC. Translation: CASSNSAGTTETQYF.

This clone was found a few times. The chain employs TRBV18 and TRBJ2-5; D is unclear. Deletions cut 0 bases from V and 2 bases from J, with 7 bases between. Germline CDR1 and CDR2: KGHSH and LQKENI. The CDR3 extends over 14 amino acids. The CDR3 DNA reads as TGTGCCAGCTCACCACCGGTCGGGCAAGAGACCCAGTACTTC. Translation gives CASSPPVGQETQYF.

CDR3 loop: CASSAEGQFNTEAFF. The CDR3 DNA sequence: TGTGCCAGCAGCGCAGAGGGACAGTTTAACACTGAAGCTTTCTTT. This chain joins TRBV9 and TRBJ1-1; TRBD1 aligns across 7 bases. Germline V CDR1 and CDR2: SGDLS, YYNGEE. V lost 3 bases to trimming and J lost 2 bases; unmatched junction nucleotides: 7. There are 15 residues in the CDR3.

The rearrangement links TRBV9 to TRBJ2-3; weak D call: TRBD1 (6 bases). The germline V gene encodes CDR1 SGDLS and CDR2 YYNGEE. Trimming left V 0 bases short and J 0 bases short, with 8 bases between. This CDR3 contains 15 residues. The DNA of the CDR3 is TGTGCCAGCAGCGTAGAAGGACAGAGCACAGATACGCAGTATTTT. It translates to CASSVEGQSTDTQYF.

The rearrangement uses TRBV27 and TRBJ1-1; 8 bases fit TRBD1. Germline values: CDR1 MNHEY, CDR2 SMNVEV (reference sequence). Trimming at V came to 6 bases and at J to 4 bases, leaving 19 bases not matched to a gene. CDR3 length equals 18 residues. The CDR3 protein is CASRHLRTGHASSTEAFF. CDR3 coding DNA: TGTGCCAGCAGACACCTACGGACAGGGCACGCGTCGAGCACTGAAGCTTTCTTT.

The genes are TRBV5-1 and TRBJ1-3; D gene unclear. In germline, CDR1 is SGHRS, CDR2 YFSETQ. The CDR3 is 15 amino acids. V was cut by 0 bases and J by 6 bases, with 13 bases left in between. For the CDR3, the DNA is TGCGCCAGCAGCTTGGAGGGAGGTGGGGAAAACACCATATATTTT. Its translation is CASSLEGGGENTIYF. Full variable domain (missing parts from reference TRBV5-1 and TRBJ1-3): KAGVTQTPRYLIKTRGQQVTLSCSPISGHRSVSWYQQTPGQGLQFLFEYFSETQRNKGNFPGRFSGRQFSNSRSEMNVSTLELGDSALYLCASSLEGGGENTIYFGEGSWLTVV.

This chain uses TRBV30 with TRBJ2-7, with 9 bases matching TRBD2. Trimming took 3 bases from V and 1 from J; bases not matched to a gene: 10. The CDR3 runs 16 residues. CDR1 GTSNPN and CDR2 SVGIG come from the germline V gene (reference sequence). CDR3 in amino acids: CAWREAGTSCSYEQYF. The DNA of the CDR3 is TGTGCCTGGAGGGAAGCCGGGACTAGCTGTTCCTACGAGCAGTACTTC.

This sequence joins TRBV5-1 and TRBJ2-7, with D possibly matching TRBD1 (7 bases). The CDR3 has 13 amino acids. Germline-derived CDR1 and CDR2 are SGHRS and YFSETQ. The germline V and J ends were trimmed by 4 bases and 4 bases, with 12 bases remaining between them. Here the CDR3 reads CASSPAGGYEQYF. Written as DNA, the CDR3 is TGCGCCAGCAGCCCGGCAGGGGGGTACGAGCAGTACTTC.

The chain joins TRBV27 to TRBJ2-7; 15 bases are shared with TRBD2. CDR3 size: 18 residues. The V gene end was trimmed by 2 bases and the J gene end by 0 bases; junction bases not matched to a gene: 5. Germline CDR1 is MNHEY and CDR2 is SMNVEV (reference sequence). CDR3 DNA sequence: TGTGCCAGCAGTTTAGCCGGGACTAGCGGGAGGAGCTCCTACGAGCAGTACTTC. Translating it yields CASSLAGTSGRSSYEQYF.

The CDR3 is CASSQDDPGGVPGGNEQYF. The CDR3 region has the DNA TGCGCCAGCAGCCAAGATGATCCTGGGGGAGTCCCCGGGGGTAACGAGCAGTACTTC. This sequence joins TRBV4-1 and TRBJ2-7; perhaps TRBD2 as D (6 bases). CDR1 and CDR2 from the germline V gene are MGHRA and YSYEKL. V lost 0 bases, J lost 5 bases, and 26 bases lay in between. This CDR3 has 19 amino acids.

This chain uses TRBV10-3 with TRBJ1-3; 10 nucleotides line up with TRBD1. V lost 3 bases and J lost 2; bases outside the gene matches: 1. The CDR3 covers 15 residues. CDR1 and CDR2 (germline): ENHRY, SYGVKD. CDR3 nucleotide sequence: TGTGCCATCAGTGACGGGACAGGGGCTGGAAACACCATATATTTT. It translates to CAISDGTGAGNTIYF.

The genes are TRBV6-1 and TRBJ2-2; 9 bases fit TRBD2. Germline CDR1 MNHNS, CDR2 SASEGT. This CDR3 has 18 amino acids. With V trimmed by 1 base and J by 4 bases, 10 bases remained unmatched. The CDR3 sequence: CASSEERAGGLITGELFF. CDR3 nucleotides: TGTGCCAGCAGTGAAGAGAGGGCGGGAGGGCTCATCACCGGGGAGCTGTTTTTT.

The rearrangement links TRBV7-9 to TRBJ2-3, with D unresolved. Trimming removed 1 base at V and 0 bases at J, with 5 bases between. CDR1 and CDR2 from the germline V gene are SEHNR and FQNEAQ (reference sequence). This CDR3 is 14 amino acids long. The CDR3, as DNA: TGTGCCAGCAGCTTAGTCGAGAGCACAGATACGCAGTATTTT. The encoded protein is CASSLVESTDTQYF.

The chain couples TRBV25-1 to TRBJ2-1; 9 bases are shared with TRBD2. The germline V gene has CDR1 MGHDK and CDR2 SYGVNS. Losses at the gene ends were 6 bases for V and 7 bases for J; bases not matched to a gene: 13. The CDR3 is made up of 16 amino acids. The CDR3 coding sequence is TGTGCCAGCAGGGGCGGCCCCGGACTAGCGAGTAATGAGCAGTTCTTC. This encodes CASRGGPGLASNEQFF. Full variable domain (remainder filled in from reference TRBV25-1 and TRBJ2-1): EADIYQTPRYLVIGTGKKITLECSQTMGHDKMYWYQQDPGMELHLIHYSYGVNSTEKGDLSSESTVSRIRTEHFPLTLESARPSHTSQYLCASRGGPGLASNEQFFGPGTRLTVL.

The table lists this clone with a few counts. The CDR3 spells CASSITGKSSNQPQHF. CDR3 bases: TGTGCCAGTAGTATAACAGGGAAGTCGAGCAATCAGCCCCAGCATTTT. The gene calls are TRBV19 and TRBJ1-5; possible D gene TRBD1, 6 bases. V was shortened by 2 bases and J by 1 base, with 12 bases between the two germline ends. Germline assignment: CDR1 LNHDA and CDR2 SQIVND (reference sequence). The CDR3 extends over 16 amino acids.

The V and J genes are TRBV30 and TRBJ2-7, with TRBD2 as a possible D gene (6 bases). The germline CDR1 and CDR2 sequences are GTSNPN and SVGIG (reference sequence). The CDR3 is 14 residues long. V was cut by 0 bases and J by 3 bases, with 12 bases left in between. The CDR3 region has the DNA TGTGCCTGGAGTGTAGCCGGGGGTGACTACGAGCAGTACTTC. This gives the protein CAWSVAGGDYEQYF. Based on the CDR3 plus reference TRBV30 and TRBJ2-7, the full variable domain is SQTIHQWPATLVQPVGSPLSLECTVEGTSNPNLYWYRQAAGRGLQLLFYSVGIGQISSEVPQNLSASRPQDRQFILSSKKLLLSDSGFYLCAWSVAGGDYEQYFGPGTRLTVT.

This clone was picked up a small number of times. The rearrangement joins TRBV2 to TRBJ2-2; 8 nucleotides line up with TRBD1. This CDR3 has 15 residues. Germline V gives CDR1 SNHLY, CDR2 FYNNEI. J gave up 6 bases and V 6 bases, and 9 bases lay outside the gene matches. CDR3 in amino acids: CASSPDRVSPGELFF. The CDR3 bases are TGTGCCAGCAGCCCGGACAGGGTGAGCCCCGGGGAGCTGTTTTTT.

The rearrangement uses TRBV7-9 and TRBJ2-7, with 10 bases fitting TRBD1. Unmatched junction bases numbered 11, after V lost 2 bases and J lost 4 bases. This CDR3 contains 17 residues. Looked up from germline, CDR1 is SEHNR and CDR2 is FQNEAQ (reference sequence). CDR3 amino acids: CASSLPPETGGAYEQYF. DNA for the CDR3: TGTGCCAGCAGCTTACCCCCTGAGACAGGGGGCGCGTACGAGCAGTACTTC.

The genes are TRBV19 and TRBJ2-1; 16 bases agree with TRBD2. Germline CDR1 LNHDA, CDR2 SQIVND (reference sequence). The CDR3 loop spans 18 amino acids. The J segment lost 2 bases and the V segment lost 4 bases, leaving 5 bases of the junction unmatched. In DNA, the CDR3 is TGTGCCAGTAGTACCCTGGGACTAGCGGGAGGGCCCTACAATGAGCAGTTCTTC. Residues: CASSTLGLAGGPYNEQFF.

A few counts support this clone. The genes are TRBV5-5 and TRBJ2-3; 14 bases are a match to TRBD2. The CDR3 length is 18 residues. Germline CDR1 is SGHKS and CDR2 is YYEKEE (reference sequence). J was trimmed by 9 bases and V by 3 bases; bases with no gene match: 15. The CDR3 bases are TGTGCCAGCAGCTCCCGAGGGGTGGGACTAGCGGGAGTTGACACGCAGTATTTT. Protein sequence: CASSSRGVGLAGVDTQYF.

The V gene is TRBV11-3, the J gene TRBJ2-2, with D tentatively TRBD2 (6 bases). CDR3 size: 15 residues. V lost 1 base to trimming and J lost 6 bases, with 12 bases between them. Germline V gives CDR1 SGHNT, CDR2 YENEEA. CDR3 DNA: TGTGCCAGCAGCTTAGGGGGGGATTTCGCCGGGGAGCTGTTTTTT. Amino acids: CASSLGGDFAGELFF.

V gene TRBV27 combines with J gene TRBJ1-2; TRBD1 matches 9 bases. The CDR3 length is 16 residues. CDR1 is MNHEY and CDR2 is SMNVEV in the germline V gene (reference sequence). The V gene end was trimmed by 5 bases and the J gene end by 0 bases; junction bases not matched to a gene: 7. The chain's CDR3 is CASSPRRDRANYGYTF. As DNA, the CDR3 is TGTGCCAGCAGTCCACGCAGGGACAGGGCTAACTATGGCTACACCTTC.

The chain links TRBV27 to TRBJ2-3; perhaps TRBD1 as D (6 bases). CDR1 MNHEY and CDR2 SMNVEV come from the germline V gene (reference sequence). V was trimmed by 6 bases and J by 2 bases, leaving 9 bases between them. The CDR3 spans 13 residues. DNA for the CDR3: TGTGCCAGCAGGGGGGCAACCACAGATACGCAGTATTTT. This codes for CASRGATTDTQYF.

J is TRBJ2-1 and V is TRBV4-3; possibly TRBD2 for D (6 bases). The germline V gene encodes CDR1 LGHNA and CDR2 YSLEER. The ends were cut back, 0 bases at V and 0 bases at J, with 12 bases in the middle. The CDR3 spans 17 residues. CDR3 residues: CASSQDRVGGSYNEQFF. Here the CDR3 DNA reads TGCGCCAGCAGCCAAGACAGGGTCGGGGGCTCCTACAATGAGCAGTTCTTC.